The clone carrying this T cell receptor beta chain was recorded a few times. No antigen is known for it. These data come from a study of beta chain features in type 1 diabetes. Study-level background: What patients shared with healthy donors was a similar profile of age, gender and cell yields. General observations from the study: Equally in patients and controls, PCR might preferentially amplify shorter templates.

The CDR3 spans 14 residues. Germline V lookup: CDR1 SGHTA, CDR2 FQGNSA. V gave up 7 bases and J gave up 8 bases, with 18 bases separating them. Every participating donor gave one draw, a heparinised blood sample averaging approximately 120 mL. Via the markers CD45RO/CCR7/CD25/CD127/CD95/CD27, stem cell-like memory, regulatory, central memory and naive CD4+ cells were sorted. Reverse transcribing all isolated RNA meant expressed TCRB transcripts were sequenced. The table came from immunoSEQ multiplex PCR; TCRdb's copy has only in-frame clones and leaves some out. Of about 340,000 clones detected, roughly 8% appear once; the ten largest clones hold around 0.45%.

V is TRBV7-2 and J is TRBJ2-1, with D perhaps TRBD1 (6 bases). The TCR was taken from a woman younger than 35 in good health. Input material: central memory CD4+ T cells from blood. CDR3 DNA: TGTGCCAGCACCCGCGCGGCAGGGGAATATGAGCAGTTCTTC. The encoded protein is CASTRAAGEYEQFF.